This TCR beta chain derives from a study of metastatic and nonmetastatic thyroid tumors. Each patient came to thyroid surgery without any prior treatment (of any kind). TCRdb re-clonotyped the PCR reads through MiXCR. The table records some 15,000 clones, around 12% of them present only once. The CDR3 length is 13 residues. Trimming shortened V by 3 bases and J by 3 bases, and 8 bases separated the two germline ends. CDR1 and CDR2 (germline): MDHEN, SYDVKM. The material sequenced was tumor tissue. The clonotype was recovered from a female donor with papillary thyroid cancer or a benign thyroid nodule (not recorded which). Some clones in this sample may be carry-over from other donors' samples. The gene calls are TRBV28 and TRBJ1-1, with D uncertain. CDR3: CASSLVVDTEAFF. CDR3 nucleotides: TGTGCCAGCAGTTTGGTAGTAGACACTGAAGCTTTCTTT.